This paragraph covers one T cell receptor beta chain sequence. This clonotype was observed many times. This clone's antigen is unknown. Base qualities are not recorded, but no much larger clone differs from it by a single base. Including cysteine and phenylalanine, the CDR3 has 14 amino acids. The read is trimmed to its CDR3 DNA, 42 bases read in frame from base 1. Taken from the germline V gene (reference sequence), the CDR1 and CDR2 loops are DFQATT and SNEGSKA. V and J are truncated by 5 bases and 3 bases respectively, leaving an intervening sequence of 15 bases. The entry originates in a study of T-cell reconstitution after alpha-beta-depleted transplantation in children listed by TCRdb under 2016. A note on the overall study: The study quantitatively tracked T-cell immune reconstitution after TCRalphabeta/CD19-depleted allogeneic hematopoietic cell transplantation in children using TCR repertoire profiling.

The method was PCR. Instrument on record: Illumina HiSeq 2500. TCR libraries were prepared with molecular barcoding, using unique molecular identifiers to normalize TCRbeta repertoire quantification. Through fastp at Q25 and MiXCR, TCRdb rebuilt clones from the public reads, retaining in-frame beta chains. Rows matching on CDR3 protein sequence are summarized as one entry with the most common DNA and genes. For this sample the table gives about 610,000 distinct CDR3 sequences, of which roughly a tenth were detected only once. The ten biggest clones cover about 4% of the sample. The sequence is built from TRBV20-1 and TRBJ2-3; possibly the D gene is TRBD2, per 5 matching bases. The sequenced sample was PBMCs from the stem cell graft donor, obtained from the stem cell graft. This receptor was taken from a human donor who donated a stem cell graft to a child with acute myeloid leukemia. The bases read TGCAGTGCTTTTAGCGCCTCGAGTACAGATACGCAGTATTTT. This translates into CSAFSASSTDTQYF.